This TCR beta chain was obtained from a study of blood T cell repertoires in COVID-19. In the study overall: Specimens from acute and convalescent COVID-19 originated in the United States, Italy and Spain.

Categorization into cohorts depended on clinical history that participants reported. Original methodology: Estimation of nucleated cell counts relied on the amplification of reference gene primers. The table came from immunoSEQ multiplex PCR; TCRdb's copy has only in-frame clones and leaves some out. V and J calls plus clone size are reproduced from that table; the DNA served to infer D and trimming. The data show around 300,000 clones, with 80% to 90% seen just once and around 5% held by the top ten. Germline loops: CDR1 SGHDN, CDR2 FVKESK. V was clipped by 1 base and J by 1 base, with 10 bases between them. The CDR3 has 15 residues.

The material sequenced was PBMCs or T cells enriched from blood (not recorded which). This receptor was identified in a man younger than 45 who had recovered from COVID-19. The rearrangement uses TRBV14 and TRBJ1-1; tentative D call: TRBD1 (6 bases). CDR3 in DNA: TGTGCCAGCAGCCAAGTCAGGGGTCGGAACACTGAAGCTTTCTTT. This gives the protein CASSQVRGRNTEAFF.